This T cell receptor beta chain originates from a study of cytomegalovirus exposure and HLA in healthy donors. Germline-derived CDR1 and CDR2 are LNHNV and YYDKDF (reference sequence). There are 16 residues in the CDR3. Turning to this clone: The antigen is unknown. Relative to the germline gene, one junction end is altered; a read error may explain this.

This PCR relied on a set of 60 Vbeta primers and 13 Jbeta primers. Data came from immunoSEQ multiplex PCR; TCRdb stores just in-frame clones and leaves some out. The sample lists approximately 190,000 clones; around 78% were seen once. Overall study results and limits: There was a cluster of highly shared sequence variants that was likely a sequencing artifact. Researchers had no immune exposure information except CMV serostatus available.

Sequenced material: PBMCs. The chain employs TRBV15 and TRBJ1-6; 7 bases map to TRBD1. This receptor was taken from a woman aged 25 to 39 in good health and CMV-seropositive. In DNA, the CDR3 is TGTGCCACCAGCGGAGAGTCCGGGACAGTAAATTCACCCCTCCACTTT. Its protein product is CATSGESGTVNSPLHF.